A single sample gave rise to the 26 T cell receptor beta chains below, sequenced in a study of blood T cells in healthy people across ages. A second PCR, run for roughly 7 to 12 cycles, used a sample-barcoded 5' primer plus a J-beta primer mix. TCRdb reprocessed the 5' RACE reads with MiXCR, giving one entry per CDR3 protein. The profile shows about 640,000 distinct CDR3 sequences, approximately 50% of them singletons. The specimen sequenced was blood. These receptors were taken from a man in his fifties or sixties in good health.

The chain recombines TRBV11-3 with TRBJ2-1; the D call may be TRBD1 or TRBD2 (5 bases each). This CDR3 has 14 residues. The germline V gene encodes CDR1 SGHNT and CDR2 YENEEA. Deletions cut 5 bases from V and 5 bases from J, with 13 bases between. CDR3 DNA sequence: TGTGCCAGCAGCCCAACGGGGCCGCACAATGAGCAGTTCTTC. Translating gives CASSPTGPHNEQFF.

This clonotype appeared a few times. The chain uses TRBV3-1 and TRBJ2-7, with 9 bases fitting TRBD2. This CDR3 comprises 14 residues. V dropped 2 bases and J dropped 3; count of bases not matched to a gene: 2. Looked up from germline, CDR1 is LGHDT and CDR2 is YNNKEL (reference sequence). CDR3 DNA: TGTGCCAGCAGCCAATCTAGCGGGGACTACGAGCAGTACTTC. This translates into CASSQSSGDYEQYF.

The rearrangement joins TRBV6-1 to TRBJ1-2, with D perhaps TRBD1 (6 bases). CDR1 and CDR2 (germline): MNHNS, SASEGT. V was cut by 1 base and J by 4 bases, with 10 bases left in between. The CDR3 runs 14 residues. The chain's CDR3 is CASSEGDKGYGYTF. The CDR3 coding sequence is TGTGCCAGCAGTGAAGGGGACAAGGGCTATGGCTACACCTTC.

The chain is built from TRBV20-1 and TRBJ1-1, with TRBD1 as a possible D gene (6 bases). Germline V gene lookup returns CDR1 DFQATT and CDR2 SNEGSKA (reference sequence). CDR3 length: 12 amino acids. V dropped 1 base and J dropped 5 bases, with 8 bases sitting between them. CDR3 nucleotide sequence: TGCAGTGCTAGAGGGGGGGCTACTGAAGCTTTCTTT. Translation: CSARGGATEAFF.

The chain has TRBV29-1 and TRBJ2-7, with TRBD1 as a possible D gene (6 bases). This CDR3 region has 11 residues. V was pared by 5 bases and J by 10 bases, with 15 bases between. In germline, CDR1 is SQVTM, CDR2 ANQGSEA. DNA for the CDR3: TGCAGCGTTCAGAGGACAGCTGAACAGTACTTC. Its translation is CSVQRTAEQYF.

This clonotype has just a few counts. The chain uses TRBV7-2 and TRBJ1-2; the match to TRBD1 covers 9 bases. This CDR3 spans 14 amino acids. Losses at the gene ends were 4 bases for V and 4 bases for J; bases not matched to a gene: 4. Germline CDR1 reads SGHTA; CDR2 reads FQGNSA. CDR3 sequence (DNA): TGTGCCAGCAGCTCGGGGGACAGGGTCTATGGCTACACCTTC. This gives the protein CASSSGDRVYGYTF.

J is TRBJ1-2 and V is TRBV25-1; maybe TRBD1 (6 bases). Germline CDR1 and CDR2: MGHDK and SYGVNS. Trimming cost V 3 bases and J 8 bases, with 10 bases left between them. This CDR3 has 12 residues. The CDR3: CASSDGGVGYTF. The CDR3 DNA follows: TGTGCCAGCAGTGATGGGGGCGTAGGCTACACCTTC.

J is TRBJ2-7 and V is TRBV4-1, with unresolved D. The V and J ends lost 3 bases and 0 bases respectively, with 9 bases between them. Germline loops: CDR1 MGHRA, CDR2 YSYEKL. CDR3 length: 14 amino acids. The CDR3 reads CASSQQDFSYEQYF. The CDR3, as DNA: TGCGCCAGCAGCCAGCAGGATTTCTCCTACGAGCAGTACTTC.

This clonotype turned up a few times. The V call is TRBV10-3, the J call TRBJ1-6, with TRBD1 as a possible D gene (6 bases). V lost 0 bases, J lost 1 base, and 10 bases lay in between. This CDR3 is built from 17 residues. CDR1 is ENHRY, CDR2 SYGVKD, per germline. CDR3 DNA: TGTGCCATCAGTGAGTCCCGGCAGGGGTCCTATAATTCACCCCTCCACTTT. Encoded protein: CAISESRQGSYNSPLHF.

The chain couples TRBV10-3 to TRBJ2-3; maybe TRBD2 (6 bases). Germline V gene data show CDR1 as ENHRY and CDR2 as SYGVKD. This CDR3 contains 14 residues. V was pared by 6 bases and J by 1 base, with 11 bases between. CDR3 sequence: CAIRGGRGTDTQYF. The CDR3 DNA is TGTGCCATCAGGGGAGGCCGAGGCACAGATACGCAGTATTTT.

This chain connects TRBV20-1 to TRBJ1-2; D unresolved. Germline CDR1 reads DFQATT; CDR2 reads SNEGSKA (reference sequence). Trimming cost V 6 bases and J 2 bases, with 19 bases left between them. There are 15 residues in the CDR3. In nucleotides, the CDR3 is TGCAGTGCCCCAACCCCCCGGGGTACCAACTATGGCTACACCTTC. Amino acids: CSAPTPRGTNYGYTF.

The chain combines TRBV28 with TRBJ2-5, with unresolved D. V lost 9 bases and J 5 bases, leaving 16 bases between the germline ends. The CDR3 runs to 13 residues. Germline lookup yields CDR1 MDHEN and CDR2 SYDVKM. CDR3 bases: TGTGCCAGTACGGACCACCCGATGGAGACCCAGTACTTC. The encoded protein is CASTDHPMETQYF.

Regarding this clonotype: Germline is not matched at one junction end, which may reflect a read error. The chain combines TRBV3-1 with TRBJ2-7; TRBD2 matches at 11 bases. The germline gives CDR1 LGHDT, CDR2 YNNKEL (reference sequence). This CDR3 contains 16 residues. The CDR3 is CAGSLSGTSGSYEQYF. The CDR3 coding sequence is TGTGCCGGCAGCCTTTCGGGGACTAGCGGATCCTACGAGCAGTACTTC.

This clonotype was counted at least ten times. V gene TRBV20-1 combines with J gene TRBJ2-5, with a weak D call TRBD1 (5 bases). CDR1 and CDR2 from the germline V gene are DFQATT and SNEGSKA (reference sequence). The CDR3 sequence is 13 residues long. V was shortened by 2 bases and J by 2 bases, with 9 bases between the two germline ends. The CDR3 DNA sequence: TGCAGTGCTAGATTCGGACAACAAGAGACCCAGTACTTC. Residues: CSARFGQQETQYF.

This chain links TRBV20-1 with TRBJ1-2, with TRBD1 matching over 7 bases. The CDR3 covers 13 residues. J gave up 5 bases and V 6 bases, and 9 bases lay outside the gene matches. CDR1 and CDR2 from the germline V gene are DFQATT and SNEGSKA (reference sequence). The CDR3 sequence is CSAVPGTEYGYTF. The DNA of the CDR3 is TGCAGTGCCGTGCCCGGGACAGAATATGGCTACACCTTC.

The rearrangement uses TRBV11-3 and TRBJ1-1; TRBD1 matches 9 bases. Unmatched junction bases numbered 4, after V lost 4 bases and J lost 1 base. The CDR3 runs 15 residues. Germline lookup yields CDR1 SGHNT and CDR2 YENEEA. CDR3 residues: CASSSGTGTNTEAFF. The CDR3 DNA sequence: TGTGCCAGCAGCTCCGGGACAGGGACGAACACTGAAGCTTTCTTT.

This sequence joins TRBV5-1 and TRBJ2-1, with D possibly being TRBD2 (7 bases). This CDR3 comprises 14 residues. The germline V gene encodes CDR1 SGHRS and CDR2 YFSETQ. The V gene lost 5 bases and the J gene lost 9 bases, with 18 bases spanning the gap. The CDR3 sequence is CASSPGAGVGEQFF. CDR3 nucleotides: TGCGCCAGCAGTCCGGGGGCGGGAGTCGGTGAGCAGTTCTTC.

This clonotype was observed a few times. Compared with germline, one end of the junction differs, possibly owing to a read error. The CDR3 loop reads CASSPGRTVTQYF. The DNA of the CDR3 is TGTGCCAGCAGTCCGGGACGAACAGTTACGCAGTATTTT. The V gene is TRBV6-6, the J gene TRBJ2-3, with D perhaps matching TRBD1 or TRBD2 (5 bases each). The CDR3 runs 13 residues. The germline V gene encodes CDR1 MNHNY and CDR2 SVGAGI (reference sequence).

In its sample, this clonotype was seen a few times. V and J are TRBV7-2 and TRBJ2-3, with D uncertain. The CDR3 has 15 residues. V dropped 3 bases and J dropped 2 bases, with 12 bases sitting between them. The V gene's germline CDR1 is SGHTA and CDR2 FQGNSA. CDR3 residues: CASSLVQTSTDTQYF. The CDR3 DNA follows: TGTGCCAGCAGCTTGGTGCAGACATCCACAGATACGCAGTATTTT.

This chain connects TRBV20-1 to TRBJ2-5; 7 bases map to TRBD1. The CDR3 is made up of 16 amino acids. J was trimmed by 5 bases and V by 4 bases; bases with no gene match: 16. Germline-derived CDR1 and CDR2 are DFQATT and SNEGSKA (reference sequence). The CDR3 region is CSATHTNRGLRETQYF. DNA for the CDR3: TGCAGTGCTACACATACAAACAGGGGTTTGCGGGAGACCCAGTACTTC.

This clonotype was counted a few times. CDR3 sequence reads: CASGNNEQFF. The CDR3 DNA sequence: TGTGCCAGCGGGAACAATGAGCAGTTCTTC. The V gene is TRBV6-2 or TRBV6-3, the J gene TRBJ2-1; no clear D. The CDR3 runs 10 residues. Trimming took 8 bases from V and 5 from J, leaving 4 bases between them. Germline V gene sequence: CDR1 MNHEY, CDR2 SVGEGT.

The chain recombines TRBV7-9 with TRBJ2-5; no clear D. Germline CDR1 is SEHNR and CDR2 is FQNEAQ (reference sequence). Trimming took off 3 bases at V and 2 bases at J, with 10 bases between the two ends. The CDR3 has 14 residues. The CDR3 sequence: CASSLTWVQETQYF. The CDR3 region has the DNA TGTGCCAGCAGCTTGACGTGGGTACAAGAGACCCAGTACTTC.

V usage is TRBV2 and J usage is TRBJ2-3; 11 bases fit TRBD1. Germline V gene sequence: CDR1 SNHLY, CDR2 FYNNEI. CDR3 size: 15 residues. Unmatched junction bases numbered 6, after V lost 5 bases and J lost 5 bases. CDR3 sequence reads: CASSSGTGGRDTQYF. In DNA, the CDR3 is TGTGCCAGCAGTTCCGGGACAGGGGGGAGAGATACGCAGTATTTT.

The chain carries TRBV5-4 and TRBJ2-1; D not certain. This CDR3 contains 12 residues. Germline lookup yields CDR1 SGHNT and CDR2 YYREEE (reference sequence). V was shortened by 1 base and J by 6 bases, with 5 bases between the two germline ends. CDR3 in amino acids: CASSLLPNEQFF. Here the CDR3 DNA reads TGTGCCAGCAGCTTGCTGCCCAATGAGCAGTTCTTC.

There are a few counts of this clonotype. The J gene is TRBJ1-2, the V gene TRBV29-1; D is possibly TRBD1 (5 bases). CDR3 length equals 13 residues. Germline V CDR1 and CDR2: SQVTM, ANQGSEA. V lost 1 base to trimming and J lost 8 bases, with 14 bases between them. For the CDR3, the DNA is TGCAGCGTTGAAGGGGGCCGATCGGGAGGCTACACCTTC. It translates to CSVEGGRSGGYTF.

V and J are TRBV4-3 and TRBJ2-7, with D possibly TRBD2 on 5 matching bases. V was cut by 1 base and J by 2 bases, with 15 bases left in between. The germline CDR1 and CDR2 sequences are LGHNA and YSLEER. The CDR3 length is 16 residues. The CDR3 here is CASSQGLERGTYEQYF. The DNA for the CDR3 is TGCGCCAGCAGCCAAGGTCTTGAACGGGGAACCTACGAGCAGTACTTC.